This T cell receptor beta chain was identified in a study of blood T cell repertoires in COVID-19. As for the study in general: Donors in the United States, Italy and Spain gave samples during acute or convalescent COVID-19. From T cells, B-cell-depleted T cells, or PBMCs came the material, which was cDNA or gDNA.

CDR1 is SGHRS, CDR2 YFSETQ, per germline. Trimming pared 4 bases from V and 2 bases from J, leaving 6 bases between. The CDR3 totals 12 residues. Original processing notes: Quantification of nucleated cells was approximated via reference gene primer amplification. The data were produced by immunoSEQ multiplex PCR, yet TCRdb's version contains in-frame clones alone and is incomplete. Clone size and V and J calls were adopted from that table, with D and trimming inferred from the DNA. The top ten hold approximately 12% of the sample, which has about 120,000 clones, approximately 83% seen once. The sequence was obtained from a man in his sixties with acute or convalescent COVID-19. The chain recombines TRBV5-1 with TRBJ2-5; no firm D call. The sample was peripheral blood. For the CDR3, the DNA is TGCGCCAGCAGCCTACGACAAGAGACCCAGTACTTC. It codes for CASSLRQETQYF. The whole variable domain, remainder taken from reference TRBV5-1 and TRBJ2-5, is KAGVTQTPRYLIKTRGQQVTLSCSPISGHRSVSWYQQTPGQGLQFLFEYFSETQRNKGNFPGRFSGRQFSNSRSEMNVSTLELGDSALYLCASSLRQETQYFGPGTRLLVL.